The present entry profiles one TCR beta chain with its context. Its target is not known. The sample belongs to a study of PD-1 blockade in classical Hodgkin lymphoma. General study results and limits: It was among complete responders that baseline diversity resembled that of newly diagnosed patients. Before treatment, TCR diversity in newly diagnosed patients was reportedly lower than in healthy donors. TCR diversity rose significantly by C4D1 in CD4+ but not CD8+ cells.

The CDR3 is 18 residues long. V was pared by 1 base and J by 0 bases, with 13 bases between. The germline V gene encodes CDR1 LGHNA and CDR2 YNFKEQ. Time point noted: cycle 4 day 1 (C4D1), after five to seven weeks of nivolumab. Patients all relapsed after autologous stem cell transplantation, and there was variation in brentuximab vedotin exposure. Classification of best responses gave complete response, partial response or progressive disease. Clones were sequenced by immunoSEQ multiplex PCR, and TCRdb holds only the in-frame ones, with some missing. The profile covers 45,000 or so clones, with around 78% appearing a single time and around a third taken by the ten largest.

The rearrangement joins TRBV4-2 to TRBJ1-6, with no clear D. The specimen comprised peripheral blood mononuclear cells (PBMCs), sampled before the fourth cycle of nivolumab. This TCR derives from a human donor with classical Hodgkin lymphoma. The DNA for the CDR3 is TGTGCCAGCAGCCAAGGTCTGGGCACGAGCTCCTATAATTCACCCCTCCACTTT. Translated, it gives CASSQGLGTSSYNSPLHF.